This T cell receptor beta chain is drawn from a study of CD8 T cell repertoires and HIV-1 epitope variants. The overall study: Separate wells received one of Twenty-five Gag or Nef variant peptides. Epitopes were three Gag families plus Nef HW9 and YT9.

V gave up 0 bases and J gave up 5 bases, with 11 bases separating them. This CDR3 has 14 residues. CDR1 and CDR2 from the germline V gene are LGHNA and YSLEER. Libraries were prepared by immunoSEQ multiplex PCR; TCRdb keeps only in-frame clonotypes and omits some of them. The data show 80,000 to 95,000 clones, around 67% seen once. This sequence joins TRBV4-3 and TRBJ2-7; D tentatively fits TRBD1 or TRBD2 (5 bases each). The specimen was uncultured baseline CD8+ T cells from peripheral blood mononuclear cells (PBMCs). The clonotype originates from a male donor with HIV. CDR3 protein: CASSQELGPNEQYF. The CDR3 DNA is TGCGCCAGCAGCCAAGAGCTGGGACCCAACGAGCAGTACTTC.